Presented here are 2 T cell receptor beta chains from one specimen sequenced in a study of molecular identifiers for immune sequencing clone quantification (dated by TCRdb to the late 2010s). The library came from PCR. The sample was run on an Illumina HiSeq 4000. Through fastp at Q25 and MiXCR, TCRdb rebuilt clones from the public reads, retaining in-frame beta chains. When rows share a CDR3 protein, they turn into one entry using the most common DNA and genes. The sample profile shows about 510,000 distinct CDR3 sequences; over 20% of them were found once. Jointly, the top ten make up 0.7% to 0.95% of the sample. The material sequenced was naive CD8+ T cells from blood, with Jurkat cell RNA spiked in. The cell subset or site label corresponds to: FACS-sorted CD8+CD4-CCR7+CD45RA+ naive T cells. The receptors come from a human donor in good health. Some libraries in this study had Jurkat cell RNA spiked in.

This clonotype turned up a few times. V gene TRBV18 combines with J gene TRBJ2-5; D unclear. Germline CDR1 reads KGHSH; CDR2 reads LQKENI. The CDR3 spans 14 residues. With 3 bases removed from V and 5 bases from J, the gap between germline ends came to 13 bases. The CDR3 protein is CASSPMRPEETQYF. The CDR3 bases are TGTGCCAGCTCACCGATGAGGCCAGAGGAGACCCAGTACTTC.

V gene TRBV5-5 combines with J gene TRBJ2-5; weak D call: TRBD2 (6 bases). V lost 0 bases to trimming and J lost 7 bases, with 10 bases between them. The CDR3 extends over 13 amino acids. CDR1 and CDR2 (germline): SGHKS, YYEKEE (reference sequence). The CDR3 spells CASSLVGEVTQYF. The CDR3 DNA reads as TGTGCCAGCAGCTTGGTTGGGGAGGTGACCCAGTACTTC. Full variable domain (missing parts from reference TRBV5-5 and TRBJ2-5): DAGVTQSPTHLIKTRGQQVTLRCSPISGHKSVSWYQQVLGQGPQFIFQYYEKEERGRGNFPDRFSARQFPNYSSELNVNALLLGDSALYLCASSLVGEVTQYFGPGTRLLVL.